These 23 T cell receptor beta chains originate from one sample sequenced in a study of blood T cell repertoires in COVID-19. Only in-frame clones appear in the TCRdb table, and some are missing; sequencing was by immunoSEQ multiplex PCR. This table has some 190,000 clones, more than 85% appearing once. The sample consisted of PBMCs or T cells enriched from blood (not recorded which). The receptors originated from a woman aged 40 to 50 in a cohort exposed to, infected with or recovered from COVID-19 (not recorded which).

This clone showed up just once. The chain has TRBV19 and TRBJ1-1; D gene ambiguous. V gave up 0 bases and J gave up 0 bases, with 11 bases separating them. CDR3 length equals 16 residues. The germline V gene has CDR1 LNHDA and CDR2 SQIVND (reference sequence). The chain's CDR3 is CASSIDHITMNTEAFF. The CDR3 DNA sequence: TGTGCCAGTAGTATAGACCACATAACAATGAACACTGAAGCTTTCTTT.

The chain has TRBV4-1 and TRBJ2-7, with 11 bases fitting TRBD2. Looked up from germline, CDR1 is MGHRA and CDR2 is YSYEKL. CDR3 size: 18 residues. V lost 4 bases and J lost 3; bases outside the gene matches: 14. DNA of the CDR3: TGCGCCAGCAGCCCCCAAGCCCCTAGCGGGGGGAACCACTACGAGCAGTACTTC. Amino acids: CASSPQAPSGGNHYEQYF.

The chain is built from TRBV24-1 and TRBJ1-5, with D possibly matching TRBD1 (5 bases). This CDR3 has 15 amino acids. The germline V gene has CDR1 KGHDR and CDR2 SFDVKD. Trimming shortened V by 5 bases and J by 3 bases, and 13 bases separated the two germline ends. CDR3 sequence: CATSGGVPDNQPQHF. CDR3 sequence (DNA): TGTGCCACCAGTGGGGGGGTCCCTGACAATCAGCCCCAGCATTTT.

The chain carries TRBV18 and TRBJ2-7, with 8 bases identical to TRBD1. The V and J ends lost 3 bases and 1 base, in that order; junction bases with no gene match: 8. The CDR3 consists of 16 residues. In germline, CDR1 is KGHSH, CDR2 LQKENI. The CDR3 DNA follows: TGTGCCAGCTCACCTTTCCGGACAGGGAAATCCTACGAGCAGTACTTC. Its translation: CASSPFRTGKSYEQYF.

The CDR3 bases are TGTGCCAGCAGTACTGACAGACTGAACACTGAAGCTTTCTTT. Residues: CASSTDRLNTEAFF. V is TRBV27 and J is TRBJ1-1, with a tentative D call TRBD1 (5 bases). The germline V and J ends were trimmed by 5 bases and 0 bases, with 10 bases remaining between them. The CDR3 has 14 amino acids. CDR1 is MNHEY, CDR2 SMNVEV, per germline (reference sequence).

CDR3 amino acids: CASSQRLTDTHNSPLHF. The CDR3 coding sequence is TGCGCCAGCAGCCAGCGTCTAACCGACACCCATAATTCACCCCTCCACTTT. V and J are TRBV4-1 and TRBJ1-6; D not resolved. The CDR3 contains 17 residues. V was clipped by 3 bases and J by 5 bases, with 17 bases between them. The germline CDR1 and CDR2 sequences are MGHRA and YSYEKL.

The chain is built from TRBV30 and TRBJ1-1; TRBD1 matches 7 bases. Germline CDR1 and CDR2: GTSNPN and SVGIG (reference sequence). The length of the CDR3 is 13 residues. Trimming removed 2 bases from V and 3 bases from J; junction bases left unmatched: 3. CDR3 sequence: CAWSRDRHTEAFF. The CDR3 DNA reads TGTGCCTGGAGTCGGGACAGACACACTGAAGCTTTCTTT. The full variable domain, in which reference TRBV30 and TRBJ1-1 provide the parts outside the CDR3, is SQTIHQWPATLVQPVGSPLSLECTVEGTSNPNLYWYRQAAGRGLQLLFYSVGIGQISSEVPQNLSASRPQDRQFILSSKKLLLSDSGFYLCAWSRDRHTEAFFGQGTRLTVV.

This clone was picked up one time. The CDR3 DNA reads TGTGCCAGCAGCTTGGATCAGGGGTGGACAGATACGCAGTATTTT. It is translated as CASSLDQGWTDTQYF. This rearrangement joins TRBV5-6 to TRBJ2-3; D possibly corresponds to TRBD1 (6 bases). This CDR3 spans 15 amino acids. V was pared by 0 bases and J by 3 bases, with 11 bases between. CDR1 SGHDT and CDR2 YYEEEE come from the germline V gene.

This CDR3 reads CASALEGLGSEQFF. Here the CDR3 DNA reads TGCGCCAGCGCCCTTGAGGGTCTCGGGAGCGAGCAGTTCTTC. The chain joins TRBV5-1 to TRBJ2-1, with D perhaps matching TRBD2 (6 bases). The CDR3 sequence is 14 residues long. Germline CDR1 reads SGHRS; CDR2 reads YFSETQ. Deletions cut 7 bases from V and 10 bases from J, with 21 bases between.

The chain recombines TRBV27 with TRBJ1-6; no reliable D call. Germline CDR1 MNHEY, CDR2 SMNVEV (reference sequence). The CDR3 is 15 residues long. The V end was cut by 3 bases, the J end by 7 bases, with 13 bases between. The CDR3 sequence is CASSFGSGGNSPLHF. The CDR3 DNA reads as TGTGCCAGCAGTTTCGGGTCCGGAGGCAATTCACCCCTCCACTTT.

This sequence joins TRBV7-6 and TRBJ1-5, with D perhaps matching TRBD1 (6 bases). Germline CDR1 SGHVS, CDR2 FNYEAQ. V lost 7 bases, J lost 1 base, and 17 bases lay in between. The length of the CDR3 is 16 residues. CDR3 in amino acids: CASTLSGGPSNQPQHF. In DNA form, the CDR3 reads TGTGCCAGCACCCTAAGCGGGGGGCCGAGCAATCAGCCCCAGCATTTT.

The V and J genes are TRBV4-1 and TRBJ2-1; a possible D gene is TRBD2 (5 bases). From germline, CDR1 is MGHRA and CDR2 YSYEKL. The CDR3 length is 17 residues. V was pared by 4 bases and J by 3 bases, with 19 bases between. The CDR3 reads CASSLLSERRGYNEQFF. In nucleotides, the CDR3 is TGCGCCAGCAGCCTTCTTAGCGAGAGACGGGGCTACAATGAGCAGTTCTTC.

The V and J genes are TRBV27 and TRBJ2-6, with a weak D call TRBD1 (5 bases). This CDR3 spans 16 amino acids. The V gene's germline CDR1 is MNHEY and CDR2 SMNVEV (reference sequence). V lost 4 bases and J lost 0, with 10 bases in between. CDR3 nucleotide sequence: TGTGCCAGCAGTTCACGACAGACCTCTGGGGCCAACGTCCTGACTTTC. The encoded protein is CASSSRQTSGANVLTF.

V usage is TRBV9 and J usage is TRBJ2-2, with D possibly being TRBD1 (6 bases). From germline, CDR1 is SGDLS and CDR2 YYNGEE. The V end lost 4 bases, the J end lost 6 bases, and 13 bases lay between the germline ends. CDR3 length: 14 amino acids. The CDR3 nucleotides read TGTGCCAGCAGCTATCTCCAGGGGTCCGGGGAGCTGTTTTTT. It is translated as CASSYLQGSGELFF.

The rearrangement joins TRBV7-2 to TRBJ2-7; D not certain. V was trimmed by 1 base and J by 3 bases, leaving 7 bases between them. CDR1 is SGHTA and CDR2 is FQGNSA in the germline V gene. This CDR3 is built from 13 residues. CDR3 sequence: CASSLGALYEQYF. CDR3 DNA: TGTGCCAGCAGCTTAGGGGCTCTCTACGAGCAGTACTTC.

This chain connects TRBV6-5 to TRBJ1-2, with 9 bases identical to TRBD1. The junction had 4 bases not matched to a gene; V was cut back by 6 bases and J by 2 bases. From germline, CDR1 is MNHEY and CDR2 SVGAGI. This CDR3 spans 14 amino acids. CDR3 sequence (DNA): TGTGCCAGCAGAGATGGACAGGGGAACTATGGCTACACCTTC. It is translated as CASRDGQGNYGYTF.

The J gene is TRBJ2-1, the V gene TRBV7-9; weak D call: TRBD2 (5 bases). The V and J ends lost 5 bases and 14 bases respectively, with 16 bases between them. Looked up from germline, CDR1 is SEHNR and CDR2 is FQNEAQ (reference sequence). The CDR3 contains 12 residues. The CDR3 spells CASSPPGSREFF. Here the CDR3 DNA reads TGTGCCAGCAGCCCCCCGGGGTCAAGGGAGTTCTTC. The variable domain in full, completed from reference TRBV7-9 and TRBJ2-1, reads DTGVSQNPRHKITKRGQNVTFRCDPISEHNRLYWYRQTLGQGPEFLTYFQNEAQLEKSRLLSDRFSAERPKGSFSTLEIQRTEQGDSAMYLCASSPPGSREFFGPGTRLTVL.

This sequence joins TRBV7-9 and TRBJ1-1; D perhaps matches TRBD1 (5 bases). CDR1 SEHNR and CDR2 FQNEAQ come from the germline V gene (reference sequence). The CDR3 has 14 residues. V dropped 4 bases and J dropped 6 bases, with 15 bases sitting between them. CDR3 DNA sequence: TGTGCCAGCAGCTCTATCGCTGGGGGGGCTGAAGCTTTCTTT. It yields the protein CASSSIAGGAEAFF.

V gene TRBV7-9 combines with J gene TRBJ2-1; the match to TRBD2 covers 11 bases. Germline CDR1 reads SEHNR; CDR2 reads FQNEAQ (reference sequence). The CDR3 extends over 16 amino acids. Trimming removed 5 bases from V and 6 bases from J; junction bases left unmatched: 9. This chain's CDR3 is CASSAQLAGVSNEQFF. The CDR3 nucleotides are TGTGCCAGCAGCGCCCAACTAGCGGGAGTGTCCAATGAGCAGTTCTTC. The full variable domain, completed using reference TRBV7-9 and TRBJ2-1, is DTGVSQNPRHKITKRGQNVTFRCDPISEHNRLYWYRQTLGQGPEFLTYFQNEAQLEKSRLLSDRFSAERPKGSFSTLEIQRTEQGDSAMYLCASSAQLAGVSNEQFFGPGTRLTVL.

V and J are TRBV7-6 and TRBJ1-4; 7 nucleotides match TRBD1. CDR1 is SGHVS and CDR2 is FNYEAQ in the germline V gene. The CDR3 spans 16 residues. The V and J ends lost 1 base and 4 bases, in that order; junction bases with no gene match: 6. The CDR3 sequence is CASSLGDSYLNEKLFF. The CDR3 bases are TGTGCCAGCAGCTTAGGGGACAGCTACCTTAATGAAAAACTGTTTTTT. The full variable domain, in which reference TRBV7-6 and TRBJ1-4 provide the parts outside the CDR3, is GAGVSQSPRYKVTKRGQDVALRCDPISGHVSLYWYRQALGQGPEFLTYFNYEAQQDKSGLPNDRFSAERPEGSISTLTIQRTEQRDSAMYRCASSLGDSYLNEKLFFGSGTQLSVL.

This sequence joins TRBV3-1 (or the pseudogene TRBV3-2) and TRBJ2-1; TRBD2 agrees at 11 bases. In germline, CDR1 is LGHDT, CDR2 YNNKEL (reference sequence). The CDR3 consists of 17 residues. The trim removed 1 base at V and 6 bases at J, leaving 8 bases unmatched. CDR3 nucleotide sequence: TGTGCCAGCAGCCAAGTTCTCGGCCTAGCGGGGGGCAATGAGCAGTTCTTC. Residues: CASSQVLGLAGGNEQFF.

The chain recombines TRBV11-2 with TRBJ2-5, with 7 bases matching TRBD2. V gave up 5 bases and J gave up 2 bases; unmatched junction bases: 11. The CDR3 consists of 16 residues. Germline V CDR1 and CDR2: SGHAT, FQNNGV. The CDR3 nucleotides are TGTGCCAGCAGCCCACGAAGCGGGGAGGAACAAGAGACCCAGTACTTC. It is translated as CASSPRSGEEQETQYF.

The rearrangement uses TRBV7-9 and TRBJ2-1; 13 positions agree with TRBD2. CDR3 length: 17 residues. J was trimmed by 2 bases and V by 4 bases; bases with no gene match: 5. Germline CDR1 is SEHNR and CDR2 is FQNEAQ (reference sequence). DNA for the CDR3: TGTGCCAGCAGCTCCGGGACTAGCGGGGCTACCTACAATGAGCAGTTCTTC. Translating it yields CASSSGTSGATYNEQFF.